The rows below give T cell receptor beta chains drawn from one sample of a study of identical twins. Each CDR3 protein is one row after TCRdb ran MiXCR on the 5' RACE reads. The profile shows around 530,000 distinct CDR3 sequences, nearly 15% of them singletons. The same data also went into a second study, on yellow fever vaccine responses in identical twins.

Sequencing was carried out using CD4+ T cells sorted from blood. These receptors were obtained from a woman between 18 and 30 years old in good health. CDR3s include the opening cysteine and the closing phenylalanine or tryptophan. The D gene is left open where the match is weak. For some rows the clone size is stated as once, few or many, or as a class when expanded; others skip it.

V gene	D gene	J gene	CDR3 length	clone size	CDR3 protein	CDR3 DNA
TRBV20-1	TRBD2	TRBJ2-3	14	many	CSANPGTSADTQYF	TGCAGTGCAAACCCCGGGACTAGCGCAGATACGCAGTATTTT
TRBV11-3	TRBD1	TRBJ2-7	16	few	CASSSLDRGFSYEQYF	TGTGCCAGCAGCTCCCTCGACAGGGGATTCTCCTACGAGCAGTACTTC
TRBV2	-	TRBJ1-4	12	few	CASSELSEKLFF	TGTGCCAGCAGTGAACTTAGTGAAAAACTGTTTTTT
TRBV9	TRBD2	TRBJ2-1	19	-	CASSESPTLAGSSYNEQFF	TGTGCCAGCAGCGAATCACCGACTCTAGCGGGAAGCTCCTACAATGAGCAGTTCTTC
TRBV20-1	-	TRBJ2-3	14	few	CSAGPDPNTDTQYF	TGCAGTGCAGGTCCGGACCCAAACACAGATACGCAGTATTTT
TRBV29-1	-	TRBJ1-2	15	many	CSVVKSGGANYGYTF	TGCAGCGTTGTAAAATCAGGAGGAGCTAACTATGGCTACACCTTC
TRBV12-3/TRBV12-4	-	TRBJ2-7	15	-	CASSPQRVATYEQYF	TGTGCCAGCAGCCCCCAGAGGGTAGCCACCTACGAGCAGTACTTC
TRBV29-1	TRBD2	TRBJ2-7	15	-	CSVPSGRGCSYEQYF	TGCAGCGTTCCAAGCGGGAGGGGCTGTTCCTACGAGCAGTACTTC
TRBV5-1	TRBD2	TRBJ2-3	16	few	CASSLGGTSGTDTQYF	TGCGCCAGCAGCTTGGGAGGGACTAGCGGCACAGATACGCAGTATTTT
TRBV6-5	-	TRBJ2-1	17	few	CASSYSQGDGSYNEQFF	TGTGCCAGCAGTTACTCCCAAGGGGATGGCTCCTACAATGAGCAGTTCTTC
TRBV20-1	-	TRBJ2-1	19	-	CCARGTGLGGTMGDNEQFF	TGCTGTGCTAGGGGAACGGGACTAGGGGGCACAATGGGGGATAATGAGCAGTTCTTC
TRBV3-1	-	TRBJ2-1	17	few	CASTRSDFALSYNEQFF	TGTGCCAGCACGCGTTCCGATTTCGCCCTCTCCTACAATGAGCAGTTCTTC
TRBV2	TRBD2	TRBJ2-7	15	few	CASSARLAGDYEQYF	TGTGCCAGCAGTGCTAGGCTAGCGGGGGACTACGAGCAGTACTTC
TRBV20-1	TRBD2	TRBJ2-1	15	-	CSASLLAGERNEQFF	TGCAGTGCTTCCCTACTAGCGGGAGAAAGGAATGAGCAGTTCTTC
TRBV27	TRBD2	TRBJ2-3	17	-	CASSLDVSGRNTDTQYF	TGTGCCAGCAGTTTAGATGTTAGCGGGAGGAACACAGATACGCAGTATTTT
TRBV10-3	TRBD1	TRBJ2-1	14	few	CAIKGTGVYNEQFF	TGTGCCATCAAAGGGACAGGGGTATACAATGAGCAGTTCTTC
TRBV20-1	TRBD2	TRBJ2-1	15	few	CSARRKRETYNEQFF	TGCAGTGCTAGACGTAAGCGGGAAACCTACAATGAGCAGTTCTTC
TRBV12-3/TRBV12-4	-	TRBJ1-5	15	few	CASSPGGGDGQPQHF	TGTGCCAGCAGTCCGGGGGGAGGGGACGGACAGCCCCAGCATTTT
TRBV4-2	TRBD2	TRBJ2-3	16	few	CASSHVQAGEVDTQYF	TGTGCCAGCAGCCACGTTCAGGCGGGAGAGGTAGATACGCAGTATTTT
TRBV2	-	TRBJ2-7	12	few	CASSGTSYEQYF	TGTGCCAGCAGTGGGACCTCCTACGAGCAGTACTTC
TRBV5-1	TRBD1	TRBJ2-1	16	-	CASSPPGQGARNEQFF	TGCGCCAGCAGCCCGCCTGGACAGGGGGCGAGGAATGAGCAGTTCTTC
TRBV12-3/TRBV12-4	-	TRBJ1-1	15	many	CASSLLLGWDTEAFF	TGTGCCAGCAGTTTACTTCTCGGCTGGGACACTGAAGCTTTCTTT
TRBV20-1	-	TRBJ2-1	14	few	CSARLSGWNNEQFF	TGCAGTGCCAGACTCAGCGGGTGGAACAATGAGCAGTTCTTC
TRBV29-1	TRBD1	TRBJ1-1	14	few	CSVSPGGLNTEAFF	TGCAGCGTATCCCCAGGGGGCCTGAACACTGAAGCTTTCTTT
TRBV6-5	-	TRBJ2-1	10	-	CASSRSEGQF	TGTGCCAGCAGCCGATCGGAAGGGCAGTTC
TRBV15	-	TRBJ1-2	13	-	CATSRDGGYGYTF	TGTGCCACCAGTAGGGACGGGGGCTATGGCTACACCTTC
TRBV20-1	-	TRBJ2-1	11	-	CSAREDNEQFF	TGCAGTGCTAGAGAGGACAATGAGCAGTTCTTC
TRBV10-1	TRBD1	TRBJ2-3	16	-	CASSSSGTGGTDTQYF	TGCGCCAGCAGCTCCTCCGGGACAGGGGGGACAGATACGCAGTATTTT
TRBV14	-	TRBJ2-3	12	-	CASSQWTDTQYF	TGTGCCAGCAGCCAATGGACAGATACGCAGTATTTT
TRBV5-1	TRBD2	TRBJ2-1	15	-	CASSLAGGAGNEQFF	TGCGCCAGCAGCTTGGCGGGGGGGGCCGGAAATGAGCAGTTCTTC
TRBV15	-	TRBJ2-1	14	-	CATSITGPYNEQFF	TGTGCCACCAGCATAACAGGGCCCTACAATGAGCAGTTCTTC
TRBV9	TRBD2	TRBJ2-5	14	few	CASSAGLAGETQYF	TGTGCCAGCAGCGCGGGACTAGCGGGAGAGACCCAGTACTTC
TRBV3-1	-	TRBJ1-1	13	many	CASSHGGSTEAFF	TGTGCCAGCAGCCACGGGGGGAGCACTGAAGCTTTCTTT
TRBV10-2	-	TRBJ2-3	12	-	CASSPPGTTQYF	TGCGCCAGCAGTCCACCGGGCACTACGCAGTATTTT
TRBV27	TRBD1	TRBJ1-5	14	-	CASSLRDRFQPQHF	TGTGCCAGCAGTTTACGGGACAGGTTTCAGCCCCAGCATTTT
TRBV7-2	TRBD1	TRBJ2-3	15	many	CASSPGQIGTDTQYF	TGTGCCAGCAGCCCGGGACAGATTGGGACAGATACGCAGTATTTT
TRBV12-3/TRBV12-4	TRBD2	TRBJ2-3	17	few	CASSWGASGGSTDTQYF	TGTGCCAGCAGTTGGGGGGCTAGCGGGGGAAGCACAGATACGCAGTATTTT
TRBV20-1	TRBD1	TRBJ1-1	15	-	CSARDRGRKNTEAFF	TGCAGTGCTAGGGACAGGGGGCGTAAGAACACTGAAGCTTTCTTT
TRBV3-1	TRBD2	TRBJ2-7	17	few	CASSQRLAGGPTYEQYF	TGTGCCAGCAGCCAGCGACTAGCGGGAGGGCCGACTTACGAGCAGTACTTC
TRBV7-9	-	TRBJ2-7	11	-	CASSSTIEQYF	TGTGCCAGCAGCTCTACGATTGAGCAGTACTTC
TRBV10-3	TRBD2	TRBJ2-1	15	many	CAITHSGSSYNEQFF	TGTGCCATCACTCATAGCGGGAGCTCCTACAATGAGCAGTTCTTC
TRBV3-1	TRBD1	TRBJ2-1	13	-	CASSQGGRTGLFF	TGTGCCAGCAGCCAAGGAGGAAGGACAGGTCTGTTCTTC
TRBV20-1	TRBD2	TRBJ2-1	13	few	CSATDGRANEQFF	TGCAGTGCTACTGACGGGAGGGCGAATGAGCAGTTCTTC
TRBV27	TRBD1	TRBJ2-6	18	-	CASSRGTGYHSGANVLTF	TGTGCCAGCAGCCGTGGGACAGGGTACCACTCTGGGGCCAACGTCCTGACTTTC
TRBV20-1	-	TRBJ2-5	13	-	CSASPTEGETQYF	TGCAGTGCCTCCCCGACCGAGGGGGAGACCCAGTACTTC
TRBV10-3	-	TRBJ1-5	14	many	CATTPAQGEQPQHF	TGTGCCACCACCCCCGCCCAGGGAGAACAGCCCCAGCATTTT
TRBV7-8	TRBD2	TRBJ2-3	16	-	CASSLSTSGGADTQYF	TGTGCCAGCAGCTTATCGACTAGCGGGGGGGCAGATACGCAGTATTTT
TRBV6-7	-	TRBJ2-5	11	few	CASEGGETQYF	TGTGCCAGCGAAGGGGGAGAGACCCAGTACTTC
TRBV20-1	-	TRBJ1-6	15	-	CSARGFGGVNSPLHF	TGCAGTGCTAGAGGGTTTGGGGGTGTAAATTCACCCCTCCACTTT
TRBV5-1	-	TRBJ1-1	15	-	CASSMNTGIGTEAFF	TGCGCCAGCAGCATGAATACAGGGATTGGAACTGAAGCTTTCTTT
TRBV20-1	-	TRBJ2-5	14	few	CSATDGASVETQYF	TGCAGTGCAACCGACGGGGCTTCGGTCGAGACCCAGTACTTC